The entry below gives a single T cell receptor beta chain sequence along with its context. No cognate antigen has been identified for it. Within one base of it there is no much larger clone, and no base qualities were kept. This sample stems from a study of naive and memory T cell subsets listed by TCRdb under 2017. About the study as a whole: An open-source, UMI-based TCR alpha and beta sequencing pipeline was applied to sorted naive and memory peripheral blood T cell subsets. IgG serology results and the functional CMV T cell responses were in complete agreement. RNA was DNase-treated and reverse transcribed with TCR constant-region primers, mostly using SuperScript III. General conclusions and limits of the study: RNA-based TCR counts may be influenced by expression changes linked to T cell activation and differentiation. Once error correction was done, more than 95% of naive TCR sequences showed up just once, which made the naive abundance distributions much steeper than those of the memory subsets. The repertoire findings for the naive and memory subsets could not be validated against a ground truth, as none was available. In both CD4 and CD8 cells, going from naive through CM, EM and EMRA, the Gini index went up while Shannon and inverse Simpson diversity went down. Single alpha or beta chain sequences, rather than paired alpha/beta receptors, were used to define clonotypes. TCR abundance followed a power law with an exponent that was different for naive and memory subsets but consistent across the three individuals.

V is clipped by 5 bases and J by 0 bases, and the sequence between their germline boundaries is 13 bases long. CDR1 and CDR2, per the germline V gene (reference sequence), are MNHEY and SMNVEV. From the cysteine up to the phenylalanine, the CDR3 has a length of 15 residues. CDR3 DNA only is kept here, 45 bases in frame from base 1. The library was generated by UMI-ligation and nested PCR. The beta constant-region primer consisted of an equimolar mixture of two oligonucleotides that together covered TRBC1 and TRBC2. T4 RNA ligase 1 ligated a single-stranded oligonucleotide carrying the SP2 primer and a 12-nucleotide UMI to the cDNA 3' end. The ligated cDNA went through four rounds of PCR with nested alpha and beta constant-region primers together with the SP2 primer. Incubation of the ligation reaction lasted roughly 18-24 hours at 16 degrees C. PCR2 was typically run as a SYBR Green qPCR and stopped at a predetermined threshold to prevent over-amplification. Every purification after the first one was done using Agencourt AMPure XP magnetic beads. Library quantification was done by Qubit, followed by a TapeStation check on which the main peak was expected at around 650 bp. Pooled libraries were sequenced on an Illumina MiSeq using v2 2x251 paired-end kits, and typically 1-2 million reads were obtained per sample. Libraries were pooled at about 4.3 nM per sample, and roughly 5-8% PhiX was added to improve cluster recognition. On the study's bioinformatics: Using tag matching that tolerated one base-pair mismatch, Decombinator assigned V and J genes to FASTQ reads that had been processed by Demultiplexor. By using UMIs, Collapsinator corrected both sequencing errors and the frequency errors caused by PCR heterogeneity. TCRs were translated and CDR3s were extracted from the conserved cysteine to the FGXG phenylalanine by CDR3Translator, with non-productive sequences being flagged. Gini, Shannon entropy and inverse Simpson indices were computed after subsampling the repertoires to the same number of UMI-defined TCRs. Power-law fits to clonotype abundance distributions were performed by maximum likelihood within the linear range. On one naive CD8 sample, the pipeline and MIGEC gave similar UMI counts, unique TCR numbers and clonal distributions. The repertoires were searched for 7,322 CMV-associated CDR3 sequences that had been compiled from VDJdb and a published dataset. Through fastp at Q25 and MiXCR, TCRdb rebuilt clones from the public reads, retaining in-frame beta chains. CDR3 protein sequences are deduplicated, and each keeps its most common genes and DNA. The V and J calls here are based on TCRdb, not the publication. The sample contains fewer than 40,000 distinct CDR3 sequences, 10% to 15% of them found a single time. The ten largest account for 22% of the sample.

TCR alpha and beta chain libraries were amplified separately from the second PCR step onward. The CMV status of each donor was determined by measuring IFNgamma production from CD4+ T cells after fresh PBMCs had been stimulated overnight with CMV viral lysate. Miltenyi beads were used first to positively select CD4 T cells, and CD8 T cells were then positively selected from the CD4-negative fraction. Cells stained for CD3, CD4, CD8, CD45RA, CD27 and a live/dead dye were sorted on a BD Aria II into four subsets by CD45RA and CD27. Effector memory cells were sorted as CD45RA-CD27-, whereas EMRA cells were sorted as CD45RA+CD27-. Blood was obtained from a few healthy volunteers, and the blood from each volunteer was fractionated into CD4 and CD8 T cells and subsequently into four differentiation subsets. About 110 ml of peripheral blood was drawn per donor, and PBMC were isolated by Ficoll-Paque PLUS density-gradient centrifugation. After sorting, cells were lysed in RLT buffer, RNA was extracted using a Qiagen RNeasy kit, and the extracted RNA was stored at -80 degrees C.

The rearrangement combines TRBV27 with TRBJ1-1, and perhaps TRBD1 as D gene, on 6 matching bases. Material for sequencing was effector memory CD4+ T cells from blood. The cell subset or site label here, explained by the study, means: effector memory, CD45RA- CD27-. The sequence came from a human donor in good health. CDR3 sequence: CASSPGQFMNTEAFF. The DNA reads TGTGCCAGCAGTCCCGGACAGTTTATGAACACTGAAGCTTTCTTT.